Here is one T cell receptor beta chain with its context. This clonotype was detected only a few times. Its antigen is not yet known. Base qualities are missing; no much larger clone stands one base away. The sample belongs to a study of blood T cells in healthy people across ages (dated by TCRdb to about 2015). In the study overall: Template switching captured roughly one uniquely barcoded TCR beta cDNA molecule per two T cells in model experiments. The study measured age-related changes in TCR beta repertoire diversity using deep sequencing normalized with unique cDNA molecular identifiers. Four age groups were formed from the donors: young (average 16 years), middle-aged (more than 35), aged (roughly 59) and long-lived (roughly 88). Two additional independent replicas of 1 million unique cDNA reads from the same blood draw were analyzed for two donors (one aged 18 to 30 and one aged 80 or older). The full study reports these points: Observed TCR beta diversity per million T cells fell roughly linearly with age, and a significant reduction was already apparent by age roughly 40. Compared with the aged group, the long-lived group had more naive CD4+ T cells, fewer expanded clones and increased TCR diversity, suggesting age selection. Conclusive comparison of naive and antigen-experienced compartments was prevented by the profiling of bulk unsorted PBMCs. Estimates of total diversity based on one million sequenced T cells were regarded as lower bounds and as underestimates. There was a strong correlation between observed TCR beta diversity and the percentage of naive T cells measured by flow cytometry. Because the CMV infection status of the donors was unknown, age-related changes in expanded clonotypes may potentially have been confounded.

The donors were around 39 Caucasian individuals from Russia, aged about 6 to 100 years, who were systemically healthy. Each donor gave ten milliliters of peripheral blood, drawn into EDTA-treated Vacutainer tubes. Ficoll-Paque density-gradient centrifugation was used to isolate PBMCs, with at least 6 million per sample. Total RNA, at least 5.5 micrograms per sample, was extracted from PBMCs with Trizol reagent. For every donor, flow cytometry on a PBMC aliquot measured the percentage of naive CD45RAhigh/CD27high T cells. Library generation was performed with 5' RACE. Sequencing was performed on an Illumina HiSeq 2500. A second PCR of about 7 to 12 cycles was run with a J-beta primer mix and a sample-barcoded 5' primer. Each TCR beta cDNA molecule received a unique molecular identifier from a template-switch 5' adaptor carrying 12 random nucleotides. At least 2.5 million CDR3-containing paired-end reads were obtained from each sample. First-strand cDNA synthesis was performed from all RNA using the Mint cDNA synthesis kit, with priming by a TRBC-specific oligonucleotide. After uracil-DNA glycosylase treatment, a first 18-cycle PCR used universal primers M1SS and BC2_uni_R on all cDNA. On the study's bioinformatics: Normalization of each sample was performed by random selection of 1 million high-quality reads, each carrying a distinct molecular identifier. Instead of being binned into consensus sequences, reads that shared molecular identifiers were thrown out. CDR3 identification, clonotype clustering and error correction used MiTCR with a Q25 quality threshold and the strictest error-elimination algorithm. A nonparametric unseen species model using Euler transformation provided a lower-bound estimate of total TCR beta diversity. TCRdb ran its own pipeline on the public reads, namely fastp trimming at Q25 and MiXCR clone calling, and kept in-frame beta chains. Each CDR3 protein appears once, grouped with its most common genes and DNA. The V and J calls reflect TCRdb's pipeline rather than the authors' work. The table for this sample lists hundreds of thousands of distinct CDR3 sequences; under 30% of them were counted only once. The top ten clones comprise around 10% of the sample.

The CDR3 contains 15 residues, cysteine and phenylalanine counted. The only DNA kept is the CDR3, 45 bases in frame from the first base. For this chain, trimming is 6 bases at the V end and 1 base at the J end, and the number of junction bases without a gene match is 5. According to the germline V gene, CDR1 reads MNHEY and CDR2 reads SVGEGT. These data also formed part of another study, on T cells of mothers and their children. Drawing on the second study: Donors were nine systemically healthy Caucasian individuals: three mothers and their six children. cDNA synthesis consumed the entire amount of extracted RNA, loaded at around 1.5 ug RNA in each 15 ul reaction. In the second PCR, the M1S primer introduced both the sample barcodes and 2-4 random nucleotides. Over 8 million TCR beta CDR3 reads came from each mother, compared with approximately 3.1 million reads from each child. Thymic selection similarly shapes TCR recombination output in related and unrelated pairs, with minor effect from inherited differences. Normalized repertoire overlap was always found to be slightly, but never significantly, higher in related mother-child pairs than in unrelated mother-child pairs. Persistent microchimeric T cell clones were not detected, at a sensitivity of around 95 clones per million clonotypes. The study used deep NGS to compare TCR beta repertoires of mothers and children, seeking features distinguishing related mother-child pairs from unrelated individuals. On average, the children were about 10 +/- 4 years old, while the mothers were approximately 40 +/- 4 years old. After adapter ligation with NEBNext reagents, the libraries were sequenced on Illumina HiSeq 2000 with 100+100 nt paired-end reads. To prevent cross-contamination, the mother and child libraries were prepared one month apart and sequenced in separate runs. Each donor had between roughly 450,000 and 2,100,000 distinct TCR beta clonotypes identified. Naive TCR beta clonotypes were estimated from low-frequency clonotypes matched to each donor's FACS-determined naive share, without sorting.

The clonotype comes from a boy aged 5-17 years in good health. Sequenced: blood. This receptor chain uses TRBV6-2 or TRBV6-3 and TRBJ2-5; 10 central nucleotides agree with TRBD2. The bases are TGTGCCAGCAGGATAGCGGGGGGCCCCCAAGAGACCCAGTACTTC. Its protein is CASRIAGGPQETQYF.